This T cell receptor (beta chain) was captured in a study of T cell changes during pregnancy in multiple sclerosis. Per the germline V gene, CDR1 is SGHVS and CDR2 is FQNEAQ. The CDR3 is 11 residues long. The germline V and J ends were trimmed by 11 bases and 4 bases, with 8 bases remaining between them. Data came from immunoSEQ multiplex PCR; TCRdb stores just in-frame clones and leaves some out. The sample shows tens of thousands of clones, about nine tenths of them seen only once. This TCR derives from a female donor with multiple sclerosis, enrolled in a pregnancy study. Specimen: CD8+ T cells from peripheral blood mononuclear cells, collected in the second trimester of pregnancy. The gene calls are TRBV7-8 and TRBJ1-4, with D uncertain. The CDR3 loop is CASKDNEKLFF. The CDR3 DNA follows: TGTGCCTCTAAAGATAATGAAAAACTGTTTTTT. Based on the CDR3 plus reference TRBV7-8 and TRBJ1-4, the full variable domain is GAGVSQSPRYKVAKRGQDVALRCDPISGHVSLFWYQQALGQGPEFLTYFQNEAQLDKSGLPSDRFFAERPEGSVSTLKIQRTQQEDSAVYLCASKDNEKLFFGSGTQLSVL.